The entry below describes one TCR beta chain. This specimen comes from a study of blood T cell repertoires in COVID-19. The overall study: T cells, B-cell-depleted T cells, or PBMCs supplied cDNA or gDNA.

V was trimmed by 10 bases and J by 3 bases, leaving 13 bases between them. The CDR3 runs to 12 residues. CDR1 SNHLY and CDR2 FYNNEI come from the germline V gene. Authors' analysis steps: Reference gene primer amplification gave nucleated cell count estimates. Some clones are missing from TCRdb's copy, which holds only in-frame ones; the method was immunoSEQ multiplex PCR. V and J calls and clone size are as listed in that table; D and trimming were resolved from the DNA. The sample includes 30,000 to 45,000 clones, around four fifths of them seen just once. This TCR derives from a human donor in a cohort sampled during active COVID-19. Sequencing was performed on peripheral blood. The gene calls are TRBV2 and TRBJ2-7; D unclear. CDR3 amino acids: CATRRQVYEQYF. DNA of the CDR3: TGTGCCACCCGACGGCAGGTCTACGAGCAGTACTTC.